The entry below describes one TCR beta chain. The target antigen is unknown. Since a much larger clone is just one base distant, this may be a read error. The identical CDR3 is also encoded by other nucleotide sequences in the sample. The table came from immunoSEQ multiplex PCR; TCRdb's copy has only in-frame clones and leaves some out. This repertoire shows fewer than 3 million clones, 92% found once; its top ten account for 0.37%. Germline V gives CDR1 SGHTA, CDR2 FQGTGA. V was pared by 2 bases and J by 1 base, with 5 bases between. This CDR3 spans 13 amino acids. The data are from a study of shared clonotypes between healthy human individuals. Regarding the study as a whole: Clonotypes that were shared across a handful of donors made up about 5.1% of naive CD4 clonotypes.

The TCR comes from a man younger than 35 in good health. Some clones in this sample may be carry-over from other donors' samples. V gene TRBV7-3 combines with J gene TRBJ1-1; the D is unclear. Sequenced input: naive CD4+ T cells from PBMCs. Sample subset: CD45RA+ positively selected. The CDR3 DNA is TGTGCCAGCAGCTTAGGAGAGAACACTGAAGCTTTCTTT. Translation gives CASSLGENTEAFF.